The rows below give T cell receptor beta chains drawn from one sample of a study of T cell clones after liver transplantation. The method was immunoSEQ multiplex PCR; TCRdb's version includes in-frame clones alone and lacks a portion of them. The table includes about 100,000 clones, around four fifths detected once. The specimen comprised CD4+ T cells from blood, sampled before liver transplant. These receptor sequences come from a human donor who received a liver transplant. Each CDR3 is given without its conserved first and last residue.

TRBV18,ASSPKQGREYGYT
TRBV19,ASRIYPYNEQF
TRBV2,ASSGEGDQPQH
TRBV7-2,ASSLARANTGELF
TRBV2,ASSTGEETQY
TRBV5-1,ASSPGQGAVTEAF
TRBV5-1,ASSLGSGVGNTIY
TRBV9,ASSEGAGGINTIY
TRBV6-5,ASSLATGAGNTIY
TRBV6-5,ASSRAINYGYT
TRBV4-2,ASSQVVKKAGGPGTGELF
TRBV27,ASRRDRVTEQY
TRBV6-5,ASSEDRSNTGELF
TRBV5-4,ASSILGQPQH
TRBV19,ASSIGLAVGSGQF
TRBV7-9,ASSLRTGGTNEQY
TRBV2,ASSLQGAYTEAF
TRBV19,ASRGTSGRTYYNEQF
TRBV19,ASSMGRDRSHEQY
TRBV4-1,ASSPTGQGAGYGYT
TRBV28,ASTDWKFYEQY
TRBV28,ASSPPINEQF
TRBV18,ASSPGQLLNTEAF
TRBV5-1,ASSKPLSSYNEQF